This is a list of T cell receptor beta chains from one sample in a study of T-cell memory formation after mild COVID-19. TCRdb redid the calling of the 5' RACE reads with MiXCR, one entry per CDR3 protein. Of about 260,000 distinct CDR3 sequences detected, roughly a sixth appear once; the ten largest clones hold 22%. The sequenced material came from PBMCs or a T cell subset sorted from them (not recorded which). The receptors stem from a man between 18 and 29 years old who had mild COVID-19 (a few samples of this study predate the infection). Cell type and time point are not known. CDR3s include the opening cysteine and the closing phenylalanine or tryptophan. D genes are given only for firm matches. A clone size is listed for some rows: how often the clone was seen (once, few, many), or a class if it is expanded.

clone_size d_call j_call v_call cdr3_length cdr3_aa cdr3_nt
few TRBD1 TRBJ1-6 TRBV5-1 15 CASSDRTGGVSPLHF TGCGCCAGCAGCGACCGAACAGGGGGCGTTTCACCCCTCCACTTT
few . TRBJ2-5 TRBV20-1 14 CSARAGGPQGTQYF TGCAGTGCTAGAGCCGGAGGGCCCCAGGGGACCCAGTACTTC
. . TRBJ2-5 TRBV6-2/TRBV6-3 16 CASSYGGVAAQETQYF TGTGCCAGCAGTTACGGAGGCGTAGCGGCCCAAGAGACCCAGTACTTC
. . TRBJ2-1 TRBV19 10 CSAGDYEQFF TGCTCCGCAGGGGACTATGAGCAGTTCTTC
few TRBD1 TRBJ1-5 TRBV2 12 CASRGQAPPQHF TGTGCCAGCAGGGGACAGGCCCCCCCCCAGCATTTT
. TRBD2 TRBJ2-7 TRBV7-2 14 CASSVLAMSYEQYF TGTGCCAGCAGCGTACTAGCGATGTCCTACGAGCAGTACTTC
few . TRBJ2-2 TRBV5-5 14 CASSLYGVTGELFF TGTGCCAGCAGCTTGTACGGGGTCACCGGGGAGCTGTTTTTT
few TRBD1 TRBJ2-3 TRBV14 15 CASSHRGRGRDTQYF TGTGCCAGCAGCCATCGCGGCAGGGGGCGAGATACGCAGTATTTT
. TRBD2 TRBJ2-5 TRBV27 16 CASSLGRAGGKETQYF TGTGCCAGCAGTTTGGGTCGAGCGGGGGGCAAAGAGACCCAGTACTTC
. TRBD2 TRBJ2-1 TRBV5-1 15 CASSLGDREDNEQFF TGCGCCAGCAGCTTGGGAGACCGGGAGGACAATGAGCAGTTCTTC
few . TRBJ2-7 TRBV5-1 12 CASSSGNYEQYF TGCGCCAGCAGCTCGGGGAACTACGAGCAGTACTTC
few TRBD2 TRBJ2-1 TRBV12-3/TRBV12-4 14 CASSERGASNEQFF TGTGCCAGCAGTGAGCGGGGGGCTTCCAATGAGCAGTTCTTC
. . TRBJ1-1 TRBV7-2 15 CASSPPGQLYTEAFF TGTGCCAGCAGCCCCCCCGGACAGTTATACACTGAAGCTTTCTTT